The 32 T cell receptor gamma chains listed next were all sequenced from one sample in a study of Vδ1+ human thymocytes. General observations from the study: Thymic TRG and TRD repertoires appeared highly polyclonal.

Sequences come from RNA converted to cDNA by reverse transcription. Pooled V-gene forward primers with one constant-region reverse primer generated the CDR3 amplicons by multiplex PCR. TCRdb reanalysed the multiplex PCR reads via CATT. The table has 9,000 or so gamma-chain clones, 56% seen once. No antigen has been assigned to these receptors. The specimen was Vdelta1+ gamma-delta thymocytes from the thymus. Subset described: FACS-sorted CD3+ TCRalphabeta- TCRVdelta1+ TCRVdelta2- thymocytes. Receptor source: a girl under two years old who had congenital heart surgery.

This chain links TRGV9 with TRGJ1 or TRGJ2. TCRdb does not report a J gene; here it was assigned by matching the DNA to germline references. The junction had 5 bases not matched to a gene; V was cut back by 0 bases and J by 12 bases. Germline V gene data show CDR1 as GITISATS and CDR2 as ISYDGTV (reference sequence). The CDR3 contains 11 residues. The CDR3 region is CALWEVQGKLF. CDR3 DNA sequence: TGTGCCTTGTGGGAGGTGCAAGGGAAACTCTTT.

The chain has TRGV8 and TRGJP2. As TCRdb names no J gene, one was assigned here on the basis of a DNA match to germline. V lost 4 bases, J lost 6 bases, and 8 bases stayed unmatched. Germline CDR1 reads VENAVY; CDR2 reads YDSYNSRV. The CDR3 consists of 14 residues. The CDR3: CATWDRGGDWIKTF. Here the CDR3 DNA reads TGTGCCACCTGGGACCGGGGAGGTGATTGGATCAAGACGTTT.

The chain carries TRGV4 and TRGJ1 or TRGJ2. TCRdb is silent on the J gene; assignment here came from matching the DNA to germline. The CDR3 extends over 14 amino acids. Looked up from germline, CDR1 is EGSTGY and CDR2 is YDSYTSSV. J was trimmed by 11 bases and V by 0 bases; bases with no gene match: 13. This CDR3 reads CATWDGPGVCEKLF. The CDR3 nucleotides are TGTGCCACCTGGGATGGGCCGGGTGTTTGTGAGAAACTCTTT.

This rearrangement joins TRGV5 to TRGJ1 or TRGJ2. TCRdb supplies no J gene; here it was assigned by aligning the nucleotide sequence to germline. In germline, CDR1 is VINAFY, CDR2 YDVSNSKD. This CDR3 has 12 amino acids. With 0 bases clipped from V and 12 bases from J, the junction kept 8 bases outside the gene matches. In DNA, the CDR3 is TGTGCCACCTGGGACAGGCAATTCGGGAAACTCTTT. As protein: CATWDRQFGKLF.

This clone was counted a few times. V usage is TRGV3 and J usage is TRGJ1 or TRGJ2. The J gene, missing from TCRdb, was assigned here through DNA to germline matching. The junction had 15 bases not matched to a gene; V was cut back by 1 base and J by 3 bases. Germline V gene lookup returns CDR1 VTNTFY and CDR2 YDVSTARD (reference sequence). This CDR3 has 17 residues. The CDR3 DNA is TGTGCCACCTGGGACAGCCACTCATGGGGTAGTTATTATAAGAAACTCTTT. As protein: CATWDSHSWGSYYKKLF.

There are a few counts of this clone. Additional DNA sequences in this sample encode the identical CDR3. The chain is built from TRGV2 and TRGJ1 or TRGJ2. TCRdb leaves out the J gene; it was filled in here by matching the DNA to germline. The CDR3 totals 13 residues. V was pared by 1 base and J by 7 bases, with 7 bases of the junction left unmatched. From germline, CDR1 is EGSNGY and CDR2 YDSYNSKV. CDR3 sequence (DNA): TGTGCCACCTGGGACGGCCCACGGTATAAGAAACTCTTT. Translation: CATWDGPRYKKLF.

The rearrangement joins TRGV8 to TRGJ1 or TRGJ2. The J gene, left out of TCRdb, was set here by checking the DNA against germline. The V gene's germline CDR1 is VENAVY and CDR2 YDSYNSRV. The CDR3 runs 11 residues. V lost 6 bases and J lost 12; bases outside the gene matches: 11. The CDR3 loop is CATWSPTGKLF. CDR3 nucleotides: TGTGCCACCTGGAGCCCCACAGGGAAACTCTTT.

V usage is TRGV8 and J usage is TRGJ1 or TRGJ2. The J gene was not available in TCRdb and was assigned here by matching the DNA to germline segments. CDR3 length: 11 amino acids. Losses at the gene ends were 3 bases for V and 9 bases for J; bases not matched to a gene: 5. Germline values: CDR1 VENAVY, CDR2 YDSYNSRV. In DNA form, the CDR3 reads TGTGCCACCTGGGATCGGAGTAAGAAACTCTTT. Protein product: CATWDRSKKLF.

The gene calls are TRGV5 and TRGJ1 or TRGJ2. Germline trimming cut 0 bases from V and 9 bases from J; bases unmatched to any gene: 5. This CDR3 is 12 amino acids long. Germline V lookup: CDR1 VINAFY, CDR2 YDVSNSKD. CDR3 coding DNA: TGTGCCACCTGGGACAGGCCCCTTAAGAAACTCTTT. It translates to CATWDRPLKKLF.

The table lists this clone with a count of one. The chain is built from TRGV3 and TRGJP2. Germline matching of the DNA provided the J gene here, since TCRdb leaves it blank. The CDR3 contains 15 residues. The germline V gene has CDR1 VTNTFY and CDR2 YDVSTARD (reference sequence). The junction had 3 bases not matched to a gene; V was cut back by 0 bases and J by 2 bases. In nucleotides, the CDR3 is TGTGCCACCTGGGACAGGGGGAGTAGTGATTGGATCAAGACGTTT. Translated, it gives CATWDRGSSDWIKTF.

The chain recombines TRGV9 with TRGJP2. No J gene is reported in TCRdb; it was inferred here by comparing the DNA with germline. Per the germline V gene, CDR1 is GITISATS and CDR2 is ISYDGTV (reference sequence). The CDR3 has 11 amino acids. V gave up 5 bases and J gave up 10 bases; unmatched junction bases: 4. The CDR3 DNA sequence: TGTGCCTTGTGGGGGGGTTGGATCAAGACGTTT. It is translated as CALWGGWIKTF.

This clone occurred a few times. This specimen includes other DNA sequences encoding the same CDR3. This chain joins TRGV3 and TRGJ1 or TRGJ2. In germline, CDR1 is VTNTFY, CDR2 YDVSTARD (reference sequence). CDR3 length: 13 residues. The J segment lost 7 bases and the V segment lost 0 bases, leaving 6 bases of the junction unmatched. The CDR3 nucleotides are TGTGCCACCTGGGACAGGCGTAACTATAAGAAACTCTTT. This gives the protein CATWDRRNYKKLF.

With regard to this clone: The junction differs from germline at one of its ends, possibly a read error. The chain combines TRGV2 with TRGJ1 or TRGJ2. Here the J gene came from matching the DNA to germline, since TCRdb omits it. CDR1 and CDR2 (germline): EGSNGY, YDSYNSKV. The CDR3 has 13 amino acids. This chain's CDR3 is CATRDGPSHKKLF. DNA for the CDR3: TGTGCCACCCGGGACGGACCCTCCCATAAGAAACTCTTT.

The chain is built from TRGV4 and TRGJ1 or TRGJ2. TCRdb carries no J gene annotation; the J gene was assigned here by matching the DNA with germline. This CDR3 region has 13 residues. V lost 4 bases to trimming and J lost 9 bases; unmatched junction nucleotides: 12. CDR1 is EGSTGY, CDR2 YDSYTSSV, per germline. For the CDR3, the DNA is TGTGCCACCTGGGACCCTCCCCCCACTAAGAAACTCTTT. This gives the protein CATWDPPPTKKLF.

The J gene is TRGJ1 or TRGJ2, the V gene TRGV5. Assignment of the J gene here rests on matching the DNA to germline, because TCRdb gives none. The J segment lost 2 bases and the V segment lost 2 bases, leaving 3 bases of the junction unmatched. The CDR3 is 13 residues long. Germline loops: CDR1 VINAFY, CDR2 YDVSNSKD. This CDR3 reads CATWDTYYYKKLF. CDR3 bases: TGTGCCACCTGGGACACCTATTATTATAAGAAACTCTTT.

The J gene is TRGJ1 or TRGJ2, the V gene TRGV9. The J gene is absent in TCRdb and was assigned here via DNA matching to germline. This CDR3 comprises 13 residues. CDR1 is GITISATS and CDR2 is ISYDGTV in the germline V gene (reference sequence). Trimming removed 3 bases from V and 7 bases from J; junction bases left unmatched: 9. The CDR3 nucleotides are TGTGCCTTGTGGGAGCCACGAATCTATAAGAAACTCTTT. It encodes CALWEPRIYKKLF.

This chain joins TRGV8 and TRGJP2. Because TCRdb records no J gene, it was assigned here through a match of the DNA to germline. With 6 bases clipped from V and 8 bases from J, the junction kept 6 bases outside the gene matches. The germline CDR1 and CDR2 sequences are VENAVY and YDSYNSRV. The CDR3 length is 12 residues. The CDR3 DNA sequence: TGTGCCACCTGGAGGGGGGATTGGATCAAGACGTTT. This encodes CATWRGDWIKTF.

This clone has only a few counts. The chain has TRGV4 and TRGJ1 or TRGJ2. Germline lookup yields CDR1 EGSTGY and CDR2 YDSYTSSV. The V segment lost 4 bases and the J segment 8 bases; nucleotides outside the gene matches: 5. The CDR3 extends over 11 amino acids. The CDR3, as DNA: TGTGCCACCTGGGAGGGGGATAAGAAACTCTTT. This gives the protein CATWEGDKKLF.

Points on this clone: This same CDR3 is encoded by further DNA sequences in the sample. The chain combines TRGV5 with TRGJ1 or TRGJ2. The J gene, missing from TCRdb, was assigned here through DNA to germline matching. V shed 0 bases and J 0 bases; nucleotides not matched to a gene: 2. Germline V lookup: CDR1 VINAFY, CDR2 YDVSNSKD. The CDR3 runs to 14 residues. CDR3 region: CATWDRGNYYKKLF. The DNA for the CDR3 is TGTGCCACCTGGGACAGGGGGAATTATTATAAGAAACTCTTT.

This chain connects TRGV8 to TRGJ1 or TRGJ2. No J gene is reported in TCRdb; it was inferred here by comparing the DNA with germline. Germline V CDR1 and CDR2: VENAVY, YDSYNSRV. The CDR3 runs to 17 residues. Trimming at V came to 2 bases and at J to 1 base, leaving 14 bases not matched to a gene. As DNA, the CDR3 is TGTGCCACCTGGGATAATGTGGACGGGGTTAATTATTATAAGAAACTCTTT. Translating it yields CATWDNVDGVNYYKKLF.

V usage is TRGV8 and J usage is TRGJ1 or TRGJ2. TCRdb leaves out the J gene; it was filled in here by matching the DNA to germline. The germline V gene encodes CDR1 VENAVY and CDR2 YDSYNSRV. The CDR3 contains 12 residues. Trimming removed 1 base from V and 6 bases from J; junction bases left unmatched: 3. CDR3 sequence reads: CATWDSPYKKLF. CDR3 nucleotides: TGTGCCACCTGGGATAGCCCTTATAAGAAACTCTTT.

This chain links TRGV8 with TRGJ1 or TRGJ2. The J gene, not given by TCRdb, was assigned here from a germline match of the nucleotide sequence. Unmatched junction bases numbered 7, after V lost 0 bases and J lost 5 bases. This CDR3 contains 14 residues. Looked up from germline, CDR1 is VENAVY and CDR2 is YDSYNSRV. CDR3 nucleotide sequence: TGTGCCACCTGGGATAGGAGAAGGGATTATAAGAAACTCTTT. This codes for CATWDRRRDYKKLF.

This clone has a handful of counts. V gene TRGV9 combines with J gene TRGJ1 or TRGJ2. This CDR3 region has 16 residues. V shed 0 bases, J shed 0 bases, and the junction held 8 bases outside the gene matches. CDR1 is GITISATS and CDR2 is ISYDGTV in the germline V gene (reference sequence). The CDR3: CALWEVTRGNYYKKLF. CDR3 nucleotide sequence: TGTGCCTTGTGGGAGGTGACAAGGGGGAATTATTATAAGAAACTCTTT.

The chain joins TRGV2 to TRGJ1 or TRGJ2. TCRdb records no J gene; here it was assigned by comparing the DNA to germline. Germline V gives CDR1 EGSNGY, CDR2 YDSYNSKV. The CDR3 covers 12 residues. With 0 bases clipped from V and 9 bases from J, the junction kept 5 bases outside the gene matches. CDR3 loop: CATWDGAGKKLF. The CDR3 DNA is TGTGCCACCTGGGACGGGGCGGGTAAGAAACTCTTT.

On this clone itself: Distinct nucleotide sequences in the sample also encode this CDR3. The rearrangement uses TRGV3 and TRGJ1 or TRGJ2. In the absence of a J gene in TCRdb, the DNA was matched to germline to assign it here. Per the germline V gene, CDR1 is VTNTFY and CDR2 is YDVSTARD (reference sequence). CDR3 length: 11 amino acids. V gave up 3 bases and J gave up 10 bases; unmatched junction bases: 6. CDR3: CATWDRRKKLF. CDR3 sequence (DNA): TGTGCCACCTGGGACCGACGGAAGAAACTCTTT.

In this sample, this clone turned up a few times. The chain combines TRGV3 with TRGJ1 or TRGJ2. TCRdb does not report a J gene; here it was assigned by matching the DNA to germline references. The ends lost 3 bases at V and 5 bases at J; junction bases unmatched: 7. The CDR3 is 13 residues long. Germline V lookup: CDR1 VTNTFY, CDR2 YDVSTARD (reference sequence). The CDR3 spells CATWDASDYKKLF. The CDR3 nucleotides read TGTGCCACCTGGGACGCTAGCGATTATAAGAAACTCTTT.

This clone occurred a few times. The chain is built from TRGV3 and TRGJ1 or TRGJ2. Germline CDR1 is VTNTFY and CDR2 is YDVSTARD (reference sequence). This CDR3 is 10 amino acids long. V gave up 5 bases and J gave up 12 bases; unmatched junction bases: 7. The CDR3 DNA follows: TGTGCCACCTGGGTTCGGGGGAAACTCTTT. Its translation: CATWVRGKLF.

As for this clone: A read error may produce the germline difference seen at one junction end. The chain employs TRGV8 and TRGJP1. The CDR3 extends over 15 amino acids. The V gene's germline CDR1 is VENAVY and CDR2 YDSYNSRV. CDR3 sequence: CATWDRQATGWFKIF. In DNA form, the CDR3 reads TGTGCCACCTGGGATCGCCAGGCCACTGGTTGGTTCAAGATCTTT.

This clone has a single count. The chain links TRGV8 to TRGJ1 or TRGJ2. TCRdb leaves out the J gene; it was filled in here by matching the DNA to germline. Germline V gene lookup returns CDR1 VENAVY and CDR2 YDSYNSRV. This CDR3 is 13 amino acids long. With 5 bases clipped from V and 1 base from J, the junction kept 5 bases outside the gene matches. CDR3 DNA sequence: TGTGCCACCTGGGCAATCAATTATTATAAGAAACTCTTT. This codes for CATWAINYYKKLF.

The chain employs TRGV3 and TRGJP2. Since TCRdb gives no J gene, matching the DNA to germline was used here to assign it. Trimming cost V 0 bases and J 0 bases; bases outside gene matches: 10. The CDR3 is 18 amino acids. Germline V gene data show CDR1 as VTNTFY and CDR2 as YDVSTARD (reference sequence). Here the CDR3 reads CATWDRPFLYSSDWIKTF. The CDR3 DNA follows: TGTGCCACCTGGGACAGGCCGTTCCTTTATAGTAGTGATTGGATCAAGACGTTT.

The chain carries TRGV9 and TRGJP. TCRdb leaves out the J gene; it was filled in here by matching the DNA to germline. Trimming at V came to 2 bases and at J to 3 bases, leaving 7 bases not matched to a gene. The CDR3 consists of 18 residues. The germline V gene has CDR1 GITISATS and CDR2 ISYDGTV (reference sequence). CDR3 nucleotide sequence: TGTGCCTTGTGGGAGGGAATGCTGCAAGAGTTGGGCAAAAAAATCAAGGTATTT. It codes for CALWEGMLQELGKKIKVF.

This clone has a handful of counts. This chain links TRGV8 with TRGJ1 or TRGJ2. Looked up from germline, CDR1 is VENAVY and CDR2 is YDSYNSRV. Trimming removed 2 bases from V and 5 bases from J; junction bases left unmatched: 12. This CDR3 comprises 15 residues. The chain's CDR3 is CATWDMPYHHYKKLF. In nucleotides, the CDR3 is TGTGCCACCTGGGATATGCCTTACCACCATTATAAGAAACTCTTT.